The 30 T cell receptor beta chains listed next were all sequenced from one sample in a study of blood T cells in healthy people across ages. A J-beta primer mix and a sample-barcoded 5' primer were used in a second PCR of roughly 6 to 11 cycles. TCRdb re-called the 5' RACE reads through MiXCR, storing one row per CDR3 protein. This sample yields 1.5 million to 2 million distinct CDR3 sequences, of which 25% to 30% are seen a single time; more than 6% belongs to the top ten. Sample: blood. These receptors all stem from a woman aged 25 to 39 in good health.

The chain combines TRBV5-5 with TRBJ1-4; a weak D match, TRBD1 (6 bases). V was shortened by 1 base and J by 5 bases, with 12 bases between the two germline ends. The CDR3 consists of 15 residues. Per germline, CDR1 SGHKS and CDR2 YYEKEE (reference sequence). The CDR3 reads CASSLHGRGNEKLFF. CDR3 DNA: TGTGCCAGCAGCTTGCACGGCAGGGGAAATGAAAAACTGTTTTTT.

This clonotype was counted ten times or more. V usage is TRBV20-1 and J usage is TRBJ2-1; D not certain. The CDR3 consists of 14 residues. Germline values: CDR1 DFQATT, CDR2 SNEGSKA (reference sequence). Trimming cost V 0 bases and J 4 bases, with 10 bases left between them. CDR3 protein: CSAREASSYNEQFF. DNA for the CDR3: TGCAGTGCTAGAGAGGCTTCGTCATACAATGAGCAGTTCTTC.

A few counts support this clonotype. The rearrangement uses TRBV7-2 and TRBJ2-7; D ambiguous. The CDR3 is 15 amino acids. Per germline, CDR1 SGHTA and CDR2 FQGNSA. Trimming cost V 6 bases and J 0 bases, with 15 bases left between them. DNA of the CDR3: TGTGCCAGCAGATTCAGTCCCCAGATCTCCTACGAGCAGTACTTC. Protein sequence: CASRFSPQISYEQYF.

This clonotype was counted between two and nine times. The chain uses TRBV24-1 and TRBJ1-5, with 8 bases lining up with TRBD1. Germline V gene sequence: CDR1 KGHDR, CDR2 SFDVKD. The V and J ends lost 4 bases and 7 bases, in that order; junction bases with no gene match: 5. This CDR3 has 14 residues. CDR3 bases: TGTGCCACCAGTGACACAGGGGGAGGGCAGCCCCAGCATTTT. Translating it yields CATSDTGGGQPQHF.

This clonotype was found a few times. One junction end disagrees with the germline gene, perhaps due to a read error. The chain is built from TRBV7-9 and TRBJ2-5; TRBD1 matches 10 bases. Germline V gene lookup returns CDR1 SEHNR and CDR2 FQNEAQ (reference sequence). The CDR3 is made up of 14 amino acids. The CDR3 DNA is TGTGCCAACAGCCGGGACAGGGGAGGGGAGACCCAGTACTTC. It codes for CANSRDRGGETQYF.

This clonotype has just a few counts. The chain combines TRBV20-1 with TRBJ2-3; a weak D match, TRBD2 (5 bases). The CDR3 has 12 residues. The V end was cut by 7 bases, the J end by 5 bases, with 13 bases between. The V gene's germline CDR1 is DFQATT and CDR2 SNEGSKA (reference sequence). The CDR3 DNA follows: TGCAGTGTTGCCGGGGAACGAGATACGCAGTATTTT. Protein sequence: CSVAGERDTQYF.

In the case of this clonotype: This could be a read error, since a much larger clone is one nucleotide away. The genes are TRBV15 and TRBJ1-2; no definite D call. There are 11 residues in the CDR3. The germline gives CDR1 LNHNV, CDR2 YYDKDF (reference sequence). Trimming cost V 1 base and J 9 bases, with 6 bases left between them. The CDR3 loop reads CATSRGDRYTF. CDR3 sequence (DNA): TGTGCCACCAGCAGAGGTGACCGCTACACCTTC.

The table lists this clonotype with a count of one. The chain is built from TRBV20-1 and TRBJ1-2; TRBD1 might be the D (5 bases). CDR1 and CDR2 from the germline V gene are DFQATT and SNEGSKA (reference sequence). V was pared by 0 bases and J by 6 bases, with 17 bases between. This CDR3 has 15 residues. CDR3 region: CSARDQGGAEDGYTF. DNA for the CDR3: TGCAGTGCTAGAGATCAGGGAGGGGCTGAAGATGGCTACACCTTC.

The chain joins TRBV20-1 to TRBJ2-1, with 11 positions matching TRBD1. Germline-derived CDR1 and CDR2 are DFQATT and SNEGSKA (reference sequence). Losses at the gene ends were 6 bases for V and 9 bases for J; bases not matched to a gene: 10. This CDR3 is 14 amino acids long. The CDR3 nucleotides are TGCAGTGCCATAGGGACAGGGGGAGAGAGTGAGCAGTTCTTC. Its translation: CSAIGTGGESEQFF.

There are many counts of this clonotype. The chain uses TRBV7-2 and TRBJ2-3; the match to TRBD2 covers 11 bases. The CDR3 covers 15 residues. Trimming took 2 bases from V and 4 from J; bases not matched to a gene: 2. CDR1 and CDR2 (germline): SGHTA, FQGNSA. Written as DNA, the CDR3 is TGTGCCAGCAGCTTACGACTAGCGGGACCAGATACGCAGTATTTT. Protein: CASSLRLAGPDTQYF.

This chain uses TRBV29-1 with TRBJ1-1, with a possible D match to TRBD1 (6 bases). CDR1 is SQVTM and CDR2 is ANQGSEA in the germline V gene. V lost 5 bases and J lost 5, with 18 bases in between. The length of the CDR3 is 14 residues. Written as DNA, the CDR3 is TGCAGCGTTTCCGTAGTACAGGGTGGGACTGAAGCTTTCTTT. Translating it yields CSVSVVQGGTEAFF.

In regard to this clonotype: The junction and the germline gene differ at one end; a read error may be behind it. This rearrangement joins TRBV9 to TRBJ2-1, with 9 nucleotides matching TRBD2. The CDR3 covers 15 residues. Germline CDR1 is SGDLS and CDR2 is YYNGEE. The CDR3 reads CANSPRLAAYNEQFF. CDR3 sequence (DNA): TGTGCCAACAGCCCCCGACTAGCGGCCTACAATGAGCAGTTCTTC.

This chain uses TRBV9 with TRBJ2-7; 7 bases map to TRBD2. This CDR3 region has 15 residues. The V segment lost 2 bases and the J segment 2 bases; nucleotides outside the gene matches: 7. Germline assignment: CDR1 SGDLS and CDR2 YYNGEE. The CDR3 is CASSVEAGFTYEQYF. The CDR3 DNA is TGTGCCAGCAGCGTGGAAGCGGGATTCACCTACGAGCAGTACTTC.

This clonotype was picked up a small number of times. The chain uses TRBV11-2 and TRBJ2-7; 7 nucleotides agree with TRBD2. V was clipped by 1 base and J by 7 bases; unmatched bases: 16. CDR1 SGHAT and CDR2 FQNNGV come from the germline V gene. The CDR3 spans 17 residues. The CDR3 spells CASSLGRWAGVLGEQYF. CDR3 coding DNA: TGTGCCAGCAGCTTAGGGCGATGGGCGGGAGTGTTAGGAGAGCAGTACTTC. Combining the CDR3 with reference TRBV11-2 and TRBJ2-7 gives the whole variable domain EAGVAQSPRYKIIEKRQSVAFWCNPISGHATLYWYQQILGQGPKLLIQFQNNGVVDDSQLPKDRFSAERLKGVDSTLKIQPAKLEDSAVYLCASSLGRWAGVLGEQYFGPGTRLTVT.

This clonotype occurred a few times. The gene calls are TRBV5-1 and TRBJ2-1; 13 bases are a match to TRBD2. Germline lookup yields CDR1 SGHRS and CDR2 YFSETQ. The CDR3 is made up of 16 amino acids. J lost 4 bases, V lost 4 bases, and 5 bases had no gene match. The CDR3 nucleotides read TGCGCCAGCAGCCCCTGGACTAGCGGGAGATACAATGAGCAGTTCTTC. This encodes CASSPWTSGRYNEQFF.

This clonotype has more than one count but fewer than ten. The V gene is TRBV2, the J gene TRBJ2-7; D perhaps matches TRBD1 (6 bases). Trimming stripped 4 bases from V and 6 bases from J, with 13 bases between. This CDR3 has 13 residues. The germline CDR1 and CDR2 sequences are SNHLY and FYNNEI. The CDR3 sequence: CASSGSQGTEQYF. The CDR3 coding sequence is TGTGCCAGCAGTGGTTCCCAGGGGACCGAGCAGTACTTC.

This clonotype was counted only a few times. DNA of the CDR3: TGTGCCAGCAGTCTACGTCCGGTCCTCACAGATACGCAGTATTTT. Encoded protein: CASSLRPVLTDTQYF. The rearrangement links TRBV27 to TRBJ2-3; no reliable D call. In germline, CDR1 is MNHEY, CDR2 SMNVEV (reference sequence). V was clipped by 5 bases and J by 2 bases, with 14 bases between them. This CDR3 spans 15 amino acids.

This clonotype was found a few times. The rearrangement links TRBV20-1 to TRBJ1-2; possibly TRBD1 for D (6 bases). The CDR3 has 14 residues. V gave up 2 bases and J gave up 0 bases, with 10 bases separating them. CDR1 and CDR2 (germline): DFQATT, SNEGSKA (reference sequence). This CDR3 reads CSARTGRTNYGYTF. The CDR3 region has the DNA TGCAGTGCTAGAACAGGGAGGACTAACTATGGCTACACCTTC.

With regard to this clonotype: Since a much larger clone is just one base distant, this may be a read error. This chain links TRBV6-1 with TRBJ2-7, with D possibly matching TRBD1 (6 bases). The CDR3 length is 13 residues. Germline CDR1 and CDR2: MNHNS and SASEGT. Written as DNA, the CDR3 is TGTGCCAGCAGTGAATCCAGGGGCCACGAGCAGCACTTC. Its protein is CASSESRGHEQHF.

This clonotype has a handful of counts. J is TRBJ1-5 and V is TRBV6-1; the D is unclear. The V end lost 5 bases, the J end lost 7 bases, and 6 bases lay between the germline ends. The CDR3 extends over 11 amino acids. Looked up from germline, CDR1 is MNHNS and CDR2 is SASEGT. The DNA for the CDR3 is TGTGCCAGCAGTAAAGGACAGCCCCAGCATTTT. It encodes CASSKGQPQHF.

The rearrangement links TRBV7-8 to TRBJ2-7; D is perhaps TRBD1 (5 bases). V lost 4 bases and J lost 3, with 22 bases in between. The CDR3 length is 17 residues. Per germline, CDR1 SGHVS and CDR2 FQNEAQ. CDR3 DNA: TGTGCCAGCAGCTCAAGGGGCGCCCTGGAATACTACTACGAGCAGTACTTC. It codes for CASSSRGALEYYYEQYF.

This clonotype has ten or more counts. The CDR3 coding sequence is TGCAGTGCCAATGCGCCGGATACCCACGAGCAGTACTTC. Encoded protein: CSANAPDTHEQYF. This sequence joins TRBV20-1 and TRBJ2-7, with D unclear. The germline V gene encodes CDR1 DFQATT and CDR2 SNEGSKA (reference sequence). This CDR3 spans 13 amino acids. V was cut by 6 bases and J by 5 bases, with 17 bases left in between.

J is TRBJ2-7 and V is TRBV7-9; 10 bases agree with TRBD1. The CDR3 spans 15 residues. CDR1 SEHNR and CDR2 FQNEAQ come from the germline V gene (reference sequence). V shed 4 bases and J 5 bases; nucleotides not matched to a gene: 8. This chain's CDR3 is CASSCGPGQGNEQYF. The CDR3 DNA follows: TGTGCCAGCAGCTGTGGACCGGGACAGGGGAACGAGCAGTACTTC.

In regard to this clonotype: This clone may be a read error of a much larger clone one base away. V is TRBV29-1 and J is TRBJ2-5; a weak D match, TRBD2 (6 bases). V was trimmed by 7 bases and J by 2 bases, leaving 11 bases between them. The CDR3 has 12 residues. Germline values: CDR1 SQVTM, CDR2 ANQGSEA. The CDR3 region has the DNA TGCAGCGGGAGGGCACAGCAAGAGACCCAGTACTTC. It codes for CSGRAQQETQYF.

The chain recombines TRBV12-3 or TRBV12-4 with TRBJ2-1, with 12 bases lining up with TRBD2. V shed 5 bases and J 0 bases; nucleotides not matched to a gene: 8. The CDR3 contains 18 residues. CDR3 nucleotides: TGTGCCAGCAGTCCCAGACTAGCGGGAGCGAGCTCCTACAATGAGCAGTTCTTC. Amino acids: CASSPRLAGASSYNEQFF.

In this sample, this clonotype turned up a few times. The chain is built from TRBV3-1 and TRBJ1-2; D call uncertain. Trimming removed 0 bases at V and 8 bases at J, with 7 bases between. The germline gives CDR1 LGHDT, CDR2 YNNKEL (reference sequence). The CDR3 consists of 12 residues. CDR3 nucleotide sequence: TGTGCCAGCAGCCAAGATTGGGCGGGCTACACCTTC. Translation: CASSQDWAGYTF.

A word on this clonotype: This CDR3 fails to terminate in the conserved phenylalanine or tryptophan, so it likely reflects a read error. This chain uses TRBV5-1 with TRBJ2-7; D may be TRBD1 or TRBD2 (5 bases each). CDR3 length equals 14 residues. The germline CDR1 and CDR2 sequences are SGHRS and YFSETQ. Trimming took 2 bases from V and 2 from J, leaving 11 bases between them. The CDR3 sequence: CASSFYRGPYEQYL. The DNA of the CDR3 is TGCGCCAGCAGCTTTTATCGGGGCCCCTACGAGCAGTACCTC.

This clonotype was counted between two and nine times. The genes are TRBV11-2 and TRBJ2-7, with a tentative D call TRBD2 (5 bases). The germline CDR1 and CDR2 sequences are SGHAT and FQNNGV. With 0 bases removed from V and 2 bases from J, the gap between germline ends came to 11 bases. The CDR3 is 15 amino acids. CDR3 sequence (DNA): TGTGCCAGCAGCTTAGATCTAGCCCGTCCCTACGAGCAGTACTTC. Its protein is CASSLDLARPYEQYF.

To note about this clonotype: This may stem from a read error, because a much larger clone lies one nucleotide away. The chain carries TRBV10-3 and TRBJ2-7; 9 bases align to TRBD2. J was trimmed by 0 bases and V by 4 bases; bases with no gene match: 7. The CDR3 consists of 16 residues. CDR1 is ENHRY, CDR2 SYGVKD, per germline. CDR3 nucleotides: TGTGCCATCAGTGGGTCCGGTAGCGGGAGCTCCTACGAGCAGTACTTC. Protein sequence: CAISGSGSGSSYEQYF.

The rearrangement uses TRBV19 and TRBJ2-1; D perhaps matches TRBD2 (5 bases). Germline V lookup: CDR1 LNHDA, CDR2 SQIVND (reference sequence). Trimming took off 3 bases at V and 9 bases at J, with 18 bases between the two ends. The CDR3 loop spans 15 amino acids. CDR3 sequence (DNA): TGTGCCAGTAGTATGGCGCCACGGAACACTAGTGAGCAGTTCTTC. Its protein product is CASSMAPRNTSEQFF.